This T cell receptor beta chain was captured in a study of T cell changes during pregnancy in multiple sclerosis (dated by TCRdb to about 2019). Background on the whole study: The study examined how the T cell repertoire changed over the course of pregnancy in women with multiple sclerosis.

With regard to this clone: Its antigen is not yet known. Nothing much larger sits one base from this clone, and base qualities are not available.

Library construction relied on the immunoSEQ multiplex PCR assay. As stored in TCRdb, this immuneACCESS dataset retains in-frame rearrangements with V and J assigned. A fraction of the clones does not appear; measured against another copy, unresolved V genes explain less than half of the discrepancy, and the remainder lacks a known reason. The sample contains 35,000 to 40,000 clones, roughly 90% of them found a single time. The ten largest clones take up more than 0.5% of the sample. The CDR3 runs 16 residues from the cysteine to the phenylalanine. CDR3 DNA only is kept here, 48 bases in frame from base 1. CDR1 and CDR2 are read off the germline V gene as ENHRY and SYGVKD. Here V drops 8 bases and J drops 1 base, and the junction holds 9 bases not matched to any gene.

The chain was built from TRBV10-3 and TRBJ2-1, with TRBD2 matching 9 junction bases. The specimen comprised CD4+ T cells from peripheral blood mononuclear cells, sampled in the second trimester of pregnancy. The origin of this receptor is a female donor with multiple sclerosis, enrolled in a pregnancy study. The CDR3 amino acid sequence is: CAIAAGGRGSYNEQFF. The DNA sequence is given as TGTGCCATCGCTGCGGGAGGGAGGGGGTCCTACAATGAGCAGTTCTTC.